Each of the 9 T cell receptor beta chains below was sequenced from the same sample in a study of blood T cell repertoires in COVID-19. Clones were sequenced by immunoSEQ multiplex PCR, and TCRdb holds only the in-frame ones, with some missing. Of more than 250,000 clones listed, about 88% are singletons. The sample taken for sequencing was peripheral blood. Source of these receptors: a man younger than 35 with active or convalescent COVID-19.

V gene TRBV19 combines with J gene TRBJ1-2, with 9 nucleotides matching TRBD1. The CDR3 sequence is 14 residues long. The trim removed 3 bases at V and 8 bases at J, leaving 7 bases unmatched. CDR1 and CDR2 from the germline V gene are LNHDA and SQIVND (reference sequence). The CDR3 sequence is CASSIGTGSEGYTF. In nucleotides, the CDR3 is TGTGCCAGTAGTATCGGGACAGGGTCTGAAGGCTACACCTTC.

In this sample, this clone turned up once. The J gene is TRBJ2-7, the V gene TRBV2; 11 nucleotides match TRBD2. The CDR3 totals 15 residues. Germline V gene lookup returns CDR1 SNHLY and CDR2 FYNNEI. J was trimmed by 7 bases and V by 0 bases; bases with no gene match: 5. The CDR3 reads CASSEALAGGREQYF. CDR3 DNA: TGTGCCAGCAGTGAAGCTTTAGCGGGAGGGCGAGAGCAGTACTTC.

A remark on this clone: Other DNA variants within this sample encode the same CDR3. The chain links TRBV12-3 or TRBV12-4 to TRBJ1-1; possibly TRBD1 for D (6 bases). This CDR3 contains 13 residues. Deletions cut 3 bases from V and 3 bases from J, with 8 bases between. The DNA for the CDR3 is TGTGCCAGCAGTTTGAAGGGGGACACTGAAGCTTTCTTT. This codes for CASSLKGDTEAFF.

The chain has TRBV11-2 and TRBJ2-1; the match to TRBD2 covers 10 bases. The germline V gene has CDR1 SGHAT and CDR2 FQNNGV. V lost 3 bases and J lost 9; bases outside the gene matches: 5. There are 14 residues in the CDR3. The CDR3 loop reads CASSFGLAAGEQFF. Written as DNA, the CDR3 is TGTGCCAGCAGCTTCGGACTAGCGGCGGGTGAGCAGTTCTTC.

J is TRBJ2-7 and V is TRBV3-1 (or the pseudogene TRBV3-2); possibly TRBD1 for D (6 bases). The CDR3 loop spans 13 amino acids. The ends were cut back, 5 bases at V and 4 bases at J, with 12 bases in the middle. CDR1 and CDR2 from the germline V gene are LGHDT and YNNKEL (reference sequence). The CDR3 nucleotides are TGTGCCAGCAGCGTAACAGGGCGGTACGAGCAGTACTTC. Its translation: CASSVTGRYEQYF.

The chain joins TRBV7-2 to TRBJ2-1; the match to TRBD2 covers 11 bases. V shed 4 bases and J 7 bases; nucleotides not matched to a gene: 9. The germline CDR1 and CDR2 sequences are SGHTA and FQGNSA. CDR3 length: 16 amino acids. The CDR3 DNA reads TGTGCCAGCAGCTCGGTTAGCGGGGGGGTTAAGAATGAGCAGTTCTTC. Encoded protein: CASSSVSGGVKNEQFF.

V gene TRBV19 combines with J gene TRBJ1-5; tentatively, D is TRBD1 (6 bases). In germline, CDR1 is LNHDA, CDR2 SQIVND (reference sequence). The CDR3 runs to 13 residues. Trimming shortened V by 5 bases and J by 7 bases, and 12 bases separated the two germline ends. The CDR3, as DNA: TGTGCCAGTAGTCATCAGGGGTGGCAGCCCCAGCATTTT. Protein sequence: CASSHQGWQPQHF.

This chain connects TRBV24-1 to TRBJ1-5; the match to TRBD1 covers 9 bases. This CDR3 has 17 amino acids. After removal of 2 bases from V and 7 bases from J, the junction contained 11 bases not matched to a gene. Germline CDR1 reads KGHDR; CDR2 reads SFDVKD. The CDR3, as DNA: TGTGCCACCAGTGATTCCCTGGGACAGGGACGAGGGCAGCCCCAGCATTTT. Translated: CATSDSLGQGRGQPQHF.

The chain links TRBV29-1 to TRBJ2-3; 15 bases align to TRBD2. V dropped 7 bases and J dropped 4; count of bases not matched to a gene: 6. The CDR3 has 15 amino acids. Germline CDR1 reads SQVTM; CDR2 reads ANQGSEA. The CDR3 DNA sequence: TGCAGCGCTGGGACTAGCGGGAGGCAGGCAGATACGCAGTATTTT. Protein product: CSAGTSGRQADTQYF.